These 6 T cell receptor beta chains were sequenced from one sample in a study of blood T cell repertoires in COVID-19. Only in-frame clones appear in the TCRdb table, and some are missing; sequencing was by immunoSEQ multiplex PCR. The top ten clones hold about 1.7% of a sample with a few hundred thousand clones, roughly 88% of them seen once. Sequences were obtained from PBMCs or T cells enriched from blood (not recorded which). These receptors all stem from a woman in her 40s who had recovered from COVID-19.

This chain joins TRBV29-1 and TRBJ1-2, with 8 positions matching TRBD1. CDR1 and CDR2 from the germline V gene are SQVTM and ANQGSEA. The junction had 16 bases not matched to a gene; V was cut back by 6 bases and J by 13 bases. The CDR3 totals 13 residues. CDR3 sequence reads: CSVSRLDREGCTF. In nucleotides, the CDR3 is TGCAGCGTCAGCCGGTTGGACAGGGAGGGGTGCACCTTC.

The chain has TRBV7-9 and TRBJ1-1; D is ambiguous. V was pared by 7 bases and J by 5 bases, with 8 bases between. CDR3 length: 11 amino acids. Germline CDR1 is SEHNR and CDR2 is FQNEAQ (reference sequence). CDR3 protein: CASNRETEAFF. CDR3 in DNA: TGTGCCAGCAACCGGGAAACTGAAGCTTTCTTT.

CDR3 sequence reads: CASSYQESQPQHF. The CDR3 DNA reads as TGTGCCAGCAGTTACCAGGAAAGTCAGCCCCAGCATTTT. The chain joins TRBV6-2 or TRBV6-3 to TRBJ1-5; D not certain. This CDR3 spans 13 amino acids. CDR1 is MNHEY and CDR2 is SVGEGT in the germline V gene. Trimming removed 2 bases at V and 6 bases at J, with 8 bases between.

This clone was seen a handful of times. The chain has TRBV19 and TRBJ1-5; 10 bases match TRBD1. The CDR3 contains 16 residues. Germline CDR1 is LNHDA and CDR2 is SQIVND (reference sequence). The ends lost 7 bases at V and 0 bases at J; junction bases unmatched: 6. The CDR3 coding sequence is TGTGCCAGTACCCGGACAGGGGGTTATAGCAATCAGCCCCAGCATTTT. It specifies CASTRTGGYSNQPQHF.

This clone was detected only a few times. The gene calls are TRBV7-7 and TRBJ1-2; D is possibly TRBD1 (5 bases). The CDR3 has 15 residues. Germline V gene data show CDR1 as SSHAT and CDR2 as FNYEAQ (reference sequence). Trimming removed 5 bases from V and 8 bases from J, with 21 bases in between. CDR3 region: CASSPSVTDLGGYTF. CDR3 coding DNA: TGTGCCAGCAGCCCGTCGGTGACAGACCTTGGGGGCTACACCTTC.

The chain has TRBV5-1 and TRBJ2-1; 9 nucleotides agree with TRBD2. V gave up 3 bases and J gave up 1 base; unmatched junction bases: 2. The germline gives CDR1 SGHRS, CDR2 YFSETQ. The CDR3 is 15 amino acids. The CDR3, as DNA: TGCGCCAGCAGCTCGGGACTAGCATCCTACAATGAGCAGTTCTTC. Translating gives CASSSGLASYNEQFF.